Described below is a single T cell receptor (beta chain) sequence and its context. Its specificity is unknown. This specimen comes from a study of cytomegalovirus exposure and HLA in healthy donors. Study-wide background: There were around 100 million unique TCR beta sequences, drawn from approximately 190 million T cells, in an earlier analysis. General observations from the study: Reports state that TCR beta sequences accurately predicted most subjects' HLA-A and HLA-B alleles. Per a later analysis, HLA-associated TCR beta chains showed more clonal expansion than other, equally common TCR beta chains.

The CDR3 length is 15 residues. Germline V gene data show CDR1 as SEHNR and CDR2 as FQNEAQ (reference sequence). V shed 1 base, J shed 6 bases, and the junction held 3 bases outside the gene matches. Nominally healthy donors provided the samples, though records likely missed some immune exposures. This PCR relied on a set of 60 Vbeta primers and 13 Jbeta primers. Assay used: immunoSEQ multiplex PCR; TCRdb lists only in-frame clones, some missing. The data show more than 55,000 clones, with about 80% seen just once and 4.3% held by the top ten. What was sequenced was PBMCs. The chain links TRBV7-9 to TRBJ1-2; 12 bases align to TRBD1. The origin of this receptor is a man younger than 40 in good health and CMV-seronegative. The CDR3 sequence is CASSLGGQGANGYTF. As DNA, the CDR3 is TGTGCCAGCAGCTTAGGGGGACAGGGGGCCAATGGCTACACCTTC.